The rows below give T cell receptor beta chains drawn from one sample of a study of Graves' ophthalmopathy and Graves' hyperthyroidism. TCRdb re-analysed the multiplex PCR reads in MiXCR, keeping a single row per CDR3 protein. This sample has over a million distinct CDR3 sequences; about 35% occur once, and the top ten carry 11%. The sequenced sample consisted of peripheral blood or thyroid tissue (not recorded which). The receptors come from an adult man with Graves' hyperthyroidism. CDR3s include the opening cysteine and the closing phenylalanine or tryptophan. A D gene is named only where the DNA matches it firmly. Clone size is stated in some rows and not others, as once, few, many or a class when expanded.

V	length	D	J	size	CDR3
TRBV20-1	15	TRBD1	TRBJ2-5	-	CSARTTGGSLGEQYF
TRBV11-1	16	-	TRBJ2-7	few	CASSSRGRPGRREQYF
TRBV20-1	12	-	TRBJ1-2	-	CSAELGLYGYTF
TRBV11-2	15	TRBD2	TRBJ2-7	many	CASSYTSGGSYEQYF
TRBV2	13	-	TRBJ1-3	-	CASSEHPGNTIYF
TRBV10-3	13	-	-	-	CAISGGDGYEQYF
TRBV19	15	TRBD2	TRBJ2-7	-	CASSILAGAPYEQYF
TRBV10-3	11	-	TRBJ1-5	-	CAISMGQPQHF
TRBV7-8	12	-	TRBJ2-7	many	CASSPILGGLNF
TRBV9	14	-	TRBJ1-6	many	CASSVGVPNSPLHF
TRBV19	13	-	TRBJ2-5	few	CASSKGVVETQYF
TRBV29-1	12	-	TRBJ2-7	many	CSVGGQPYEQYF
TRBV10-2	15	-	TRBJ2-2	-	CASSDGLASTGELFF
TRBV25-1	16	TRBD1	TRBJ1-3	-	CASQSGHGDRAYTIYF
TRBV5-1	14	TRBD1	TRBJ2-1	-	CASRGQGAFNEQFF
TRBV6-2/TRBV6-3	11	-	TRBJ2-7	-	CATPPTYEQYF
TRBV5-1	12	-	TRBJ1-6	many	CASSVYNSPLHF
TRBV10-2	13	TRBD1	TRBJ2-7	-	CASTRTGVGEQYF
TRBV6-1	15	TRBD1	TRBJ2-6	-	CASVAQGTGANVLTF
TRBV6-1	14	TRBD1	TRBJ1-2	-	CASSVDRGLGGYTF
TRBV2	13	TRBD1	TRBJ2-5	few	CASKRDREETQYF
TRBV25-1	11	-	TRBJ2-7	-	CASGGLGEQYF
TRBV7-8	13	-	TRBJ2-5	-	CASSLVVEETQYF
TRBV5-1	12	-	TRBJ2-7	many	CASAAETYEQYF
TRBV9	15	-	TRBJ2-5	many	CASSANTGEQETQYF
TRBV24-1	18	-	TRBJ1-1	once	CATSDYREGFWWNTEAFF
TRBV2	12	-	TRBJ1-1	-	CASDRGGAEAFF
TRBV2	15	-	TRBJ1-1	many	CASRGWVVPNTEAFF
TRBV7-9	13	-	TRBJ2-7	many	CASSLAAPMLLYF
TRBV7-7	16	-	TRBJ1-5	many	CASSAGRASGNQPQHF
TRBV9	15	-	TRBJ1-1	-	CASSQSGQWGTEAFF
TRBV20-1	15	TRBD1	TRBJ1-5	-	CSARRDTGVNQPQHF
TRBV20-1	13	TRBD1	TRBJ1-5	-	CSAPRGGGQPQHF
TRBV4-3	14	-	TRBJ2-2	few	CASSQAGSTGELFF
TRBV19	16	TRBD2	TRBJ2-5	-	CASGTSGIIKEETQYF
TRBV7-9	17	-	TRBJ1-5	-	CASSLGGLAGGQETQHF
TRBV30	11	-	TRBJ2-5	-	CAWSVGQTQYF
TRBV2	12	-	TRBJ1-2	few	CATRREVYGYTF
TRBV4-3	16	-	TRBJ1-2	once	CASSQLLTGWNYGYTF
TRBV10-3	16	TRBD2	TRBJ2-7	-	CAISESRTSTNNEQYF